The rows below give T cell receptor beta chains drawn from one sample of a study of blood T cell repertoires in COVID-19. Sequencing used immunoSEQ multiplex PCR; TCRdb keeps in-frame clones, though not all of them. Found here are approximately 130,000 clones, about 90% of them singletons; the top ten hold about 18%. Sequencing was done on a sample of peripheral blood. The receptors come from a woman in her forties or fifties who had recovered from COVID-19. CDR3s include the opening cysteine and the closing phenylalanine or tryptophan. Each record gives: J gene, V gene, clone size, D gene, CDR3 protein, CDR3 DNA. The D gene is left open where the match is weak. A clone size is listed for some rows: how often the clone was seen (once, few, many), or a class if it is expanded.

TRBJ2-7 TRBV2 . TRBD1 CASSEGPGTGYEQYF TGTGCCAGCAGTGAAGGTCCCGGGACAGGTTACGAGCAGTACTTC
TRBJ2-7 TRBV27 . . CASTRGPHSYEQYF TGTGCCAGCACCAGAGGGCCCCACTCCTACGAGCAGTACTTC
TRBJ2-7 TRBV30 . TRBD1 CAWSRWSGTGFDEQYF TGTGCCTGGAGTAGATGGTCCGGGACAGGGTTTGACGAGCAGTACTTC
TRBJ1-4 TRBV11-1 . TRBD1 CASSKDRAGNEKLFF TGTGCCAGCAGCAAAGACAGGGCTGGTAATGAAAAACTGTTTTTT
TRBJ2-7 TRBV18 . . CASSLQGRHEQYF TGTGCCAGCTCACTTCAGGGGCGGCACGAGCAGTACTTC
TRBJ1-4 TRBV18 . . CASSPSRGTNEKLFF TGTGCCAGCTCACCTTCCAGGGGAACTAATGAAAAACTGTTTTTT
TRBJ1-2 TRBV6-6 . TRBD1 CASSPFPGQRLGYTF TGTGCCAGCAGTCCCTTCCCGGGACAGCGTCTAGGCTACACCTTC
TRBJ1-1 TRBV6-5 . . CASSYSIGVGNTEAFF TGTGCCAGCAGTTACTCGATAGGGGTTGGGAACACTGAAGCTTTCTTT
TRBJ1-2 TRBV14 . TRBD1 CASSPDRNYGYTF TGTGCCAGCAGCCCGGACAGGAACTATGGCTACACCTTC
TRBJ1-4 TRBV28 . . CASTIGGAKEKLFF TGTGCCAGCACCATCGGGGGGGCAAAGGAAAAACTGTTTTTT
TRBJ2-7 TRBV6-5 . . CASSTDREGSYEQYF TGTGCCAGCAGTACGGACAGGGAGGGTTCCTACGAGCAGTACTTC
TRBJ1-2 TRBV6-5 . . CASRSDSYGYTF TGTGCCAGCAGATCGGACAGCTATGGCTACACCTTC
TRBJ2-1 TRBV9 . . CASSPGYGGGPDQHFF TGTGCCAGCAGCCCTGGCTATGGGGGGGGCCCTGATCAGCACTTCTTC
TRBJ2-5 TRBV11-2 . TRBD2 CASSLWTSLRETQYF TGTGCCAGCAGCTTATGGACTAGCTTGCGGGAGACCCAGTACTTC
TRBJ2-1 TRBV18 . . CASSPRDPGSAGEQFF TGTGCCAGCTCACCTAGGGACCCGGGGTCGGCGGGGGAGCAGTTCTTC
TRBJ1-1 TRBV7-2 . . CASSLRGKVTEAFF TGTGCCAGCAGCTTACGGGGGAAGGTTACTGAAGCTTTCTTT
TRBJ2-5 TRBV5-1 . TRBD2 CASSPGGTQETQYF TGCGCCAGCAGCCCCGGGGGGACCCAAGAGACCCAGTACTTC
TRBJ2-4 TRBV6-1 . . CASSVGGGLAKNIQYF TGTGCCAGCAGTGTTGGGGGGGGCCTAGCCAAAAACATTCAGTACTTC
TRBJ2-7 TRBV15 . TRBD1 CATSSQGDWDEQYF TGTGCCACCAGCAGCCAGGGGGATTGGGACGAGCAGTACTTC
TRBJ1-1 TRBV21-1 . . CASSLQRTANTEAFF TGTGCCAGCAGCCTCCAGAGGACAGCGAACACTGAAGCTTTCTTT
TRBJ1-2 TRBV6-1 . TRBD1 CASSEQGAVGYTF TGTGCCAGCAGTGAACAGGGGGCCGTCGGCTACACCTTC
TRBJ1-6 TRBV7-2 . . CASSLYGAVNSPLHF TGTGCCAGCAGCTTATATGGGGCTGTTAATTCACCCCTCCACTTT
TRBJ2-1 TRBV13 . . CASSFKPGRYSYNEQFF TGTGCCAGCAGCTTTAAGCCGGGGAGATACTCCTACAATGAGCAGTTCTTC
TRBJ2-2 TRBV12-3/TRBV12-4 . . CASSRTTGELFF TGTGCCAGCAGTCGTACAACCGGGGAGCTGTTTTTT
TRBJ1-1 TRBV11-2 once . CASSPGGLNTEAFF TGTGCCAGCAGCCCGGGGGGGCTGAACACTGAAGCTTTCTTT
TRBJ2-1 TRBV18 . . CASSPKTPEQFF TGTGCCAGCTCACCGAAGACTCCTGAGCAGTTCTTC
TRBJ2-7 TRBV7-2 . TRBD2 CASRPLAGDSEQYF TGTGCCAGCCGTCCACTAGCGGGAGATAGCGAGCAGTACTTC
TRBJ2-1 TRBV19 . TRBD1 CASTERTGPYNEQFF TGTGCCAGTACGGAGCGGACAGGGCCCTACAATGAGCAGTTCTTC
TRBJ1-1 TRBV6-5 . . CASSINRALVEAFF TGTGCCAGCAGTATTAACAGGGCTCTAGTTGAAGCTTTCTTT
TRBJ2-3 TRBV29-1 . TRBD2 CSVERSFGGAADTQYF TGCAGCGTTGAGCGATCATTCGGGGGGGCCGCAGATACGCAGTATTTT
TRBJ1-6 TRBV3-1/TRBV3-2 . . CASSPSLGYSPLHF TGTGCCAGCAGCCCTTCCCTCGGGTATTCACCCCTCCACTTT